A single sample is the source of the 26 T cell receptor beta chains below, sequenced in a study of beta chain features in type 1 diabetes. As every portion of the isolated RNA was reverse transcribed, the sequencing read expressed TCRB transcripts. Sequencing was performed with immunoSEQ multiplex PCR; in TCRdb, only in-frame clones are kept and a portion is missing. The sample shows about 410,000 clones, 11% to 15% of them seen only once. Sequencing input: naive CD4+ T cells from blood. Source of these receptors: a young man in good health.

Only a few counts were recorded for this clone. This chain joins TRBV27 and TRBJ1-1, with a tentative D call TRBD1 (5 bases). The CDR3 covers 13 residues. CDR1 is MNHEY, CDR2 SMNVEV, per germline (reference sequence). V gave up 5 bases and J gave up 5 bases, with 12 bases separating them. The CDR3, as DNA: TGTGCCAGCAGTCGCAGGGTAGGAACTGAAGCTTTCTTT. It yields the protein CASSRRVGTEAFF.

J is TRBJ2-7 and V is TRBV30; 12 positions agree with TRBD1. The CDR3 is 13 residues long. V dropped 1 base and J dropped 7; count of bases not matched to a gene: 2. Looked up from germline, CDR1 is GTSNPN and CDR2 is SVGIG (reference sequence). The CDR3 DNA reads as TGTGCCTGGAGTGGGGACAGGGGGCATGAGCAGTACGTC. It yields the protein CAWSGDRGHEQYV.

The V and J genes are TRBV20-1 and TRBJ2-1; TRBD2 agrees at 7 bases. This CDR3 spans 11 amino acids. The junction had 8 bases not matched to a gene; V was cut back by 6 bases and J by 12 bases. Germline CDR1 reads DFQATT; CDR2 reads SNEGSKA (reference sequence). The chain's CDR3 is CSASGLGGQFF. In nucleotides, the CDR3 is TGCAGTGCCAGCGGACTAGGAGGGCAGTTCTTC.

This clone was detected only a few times. The chain carries TRBV30 and TRBJ2-5; TRBD2 aligns across 12 bases. CDR1 and CDR2 from the germline V gene are GTSNPN and SVGIG (reference sequence). This CDR3 has 15 amino acids. Losses at the gene ends were 1 base for V and 1 base for J; bases not matched to a gene: 1. The CDR3 protein is CAWSALAGGQETQYF. The CDR3 coding sequence is TGTGCCTGGAGTGCACTAGCGGGAGGCCAAGAGACCCAGTACTTC.

This clone was picked up a small number of times. The rearrangement uses TRBV30 and TRBJ2-7, with D uncertain. The CDR3 is made up of 13 amino acids. The germline V gene has CDR1 GTSNPN and CDR2 SVGIG (reference sequence). The germline V and J ends were trimmed by 0 bases and 7 bases, with 13 bases remaining between them. CDR3: CAWSVSPKTEQYV. Here the CDR3 DNA reads TGTGCCTGGAGTGTAAGTCCGAAAACAGAGCAGTACGTC.

The chain joins TRBV2 to TRBJ1-1; D gene unclear. Germline V lookup: CDR1 SNHLY, CDR2 FYNNEI. V was cut by 8 bases and J by 1 base, with 14 bases left in between. This CDR3 region has 14 residues. The CDR3 nucleotides are TGTGCCAGCCTAGCCCGCCCACAGAACACTGAAGCTTTCTTT. Encoded protein: CASLARPQNTEAFF.

This clone was observed a single time. This chain links TRBV5-1 with TRBJ1-2; unclear D gene. CDR3 length equals 14 residues. CDR1 is SGHRS and CDR2 is YFSETQ in the germline V gene. V gave up 4 bases and J gave up 3 bases, with 13 bases separating them. The CDR3 spells CASSPLAADYGYTF. The CDR3 coding sequence is TGCGCCAGCAGCCCTCTCGCAGCGGACTATGGCTACACCTTC.

A few counts support this clone. This rearrangement joins TRBV5-1 to TRBJ2-1, with D unclear. This CDR3 region has 15 residues. The ends were cut back, 1 base at V and 0 bases at J, with 8 bases in the middle. CDR1 is SGHRS, CDR2 YFSETQ, per germline. The CDR3 sequence: CASSLLRSSYNEQFF. CDR3 DNA: TGCGCCAGCAGCTTGTTGAGGAGCTCCTACAATGAGCAGTTCTTC.

The CDR3 loop is CSARTSGELFF. The CDR3 nucleotides are TGCAGTGCTAGGACGTCCGGGGAGCTGTTTTTT. The chain carries TRBV20-1 and TRBJ2-2; D is unclear. Trimming stripped 3 bases from V and 6 bases from J, with 5 bases between. This CDR3 is built from 11 residues. CDR1 DFQATT and CDR2 SNEGSKA come from the germline V gene (reference sequence).

The V call is TRBV4-1, the J call TRBJ2-1; D remains ambiguous. Trimming took off 1 base at V and 0 bases at J, with 7 bases between the two ends. Germline V gene data show CDR1 as MGHRA and CDR2 as YSYEKL. This CDR3 has 15 residues. DNA of the CDR3: TGCGCCAGCAGCCAAGTTGGGTCCTCCTACAATGAGCAGTTCTTC. Encoded protein: CASSQVGSSYNEQFF.

The gene calls are TRBV9 and TRBJ2-7; D gene ambiguous. V dropped 0 bases and J dropped 5 bases, with 12 bases sitting between them. CDR3 length: 14 amino acids. CDR1 and CDR2 (germline): SGDLS, YYNGEE. CDR3: CASSVEGNRDEQYF. CDR3 DNA sequence: TGTGCCAGCAGCGTAGAGGGTAATCGGGACGAGCAGTACTTC.

This clone was detected a few times. The V gene is TRBV29-1, the J gene TRBJ2-5; 9 bases match TRBD2. CDR3 length: 14 amino acids. In germline, CDR1 is SQVTM, CDR2 ANQGSEA. V was clipped by 5 bases and J by 4 bases; unmatched bases: 8. The CDR3 protein is CSVLGELAGETQYF. CDR3 in DNA: TGCAGCGTTCTTGGGGAACTAGCGGGAGAGACCCAGTACTTC.

This chain connects TRBV5-8 to TRBJ2-4, with a possible D match to TRBD2 (5 bases). Looked up from germline, CDR1 is SGHTS and CDR2 is YDEGEE. V lost 6 bases and J lost 0, with 10 bases in between. The CDR3 is 14 residues long. The CDR3 DNA reads as TGTGCCAGCACGCCCCGGGAAGCCAAAAACATTCAGTACTTC. Residues: CASTPREAKNIQYF.

This clone was counted a few times. V gene TRBV7-2 combines with J gene TRBJ2-5; 12 bases map to TRBD2. This CDR3 spans 16 amino acids. Per germline, CDR1 SGHTA and CDR2 FQGNSA. Trimming at V came to 4 bases and at J to 5 bases, leaving 8 bases not matched to a gene. CDR3 in amino acids: CASSSRLAGGRETQYF. The CDR3 DNA is TGTGCCAGCAGCTCCCGGCTAGCGGGGGGGCGGGAGACCCAGTACTTC.

This rearrangement joins TRBV7-2 to TRBJ2-3; D perhaps matches TRBD1 (5 bases). This CDR3 has 11 residues. The V end was cut by 4 bases, the J end by 10 bases, with 9 bases between. Germline CDR1 is SGHTA and CDR2 is FQGNSA. Here the CDR3 DNA reads TGTGCCAGCAGCTCCAGGGTCGCGCAGTATTTT. It yields the protein CASSSRVAQYF.

The chain recombines TRBV7-9 with TRBJ2-7, with TRBD2 matching 12 bases. J gave up 5 bases and V 5 bases, and 4 bases lay outside the gene matches. This CDR3 has 14 residues. CDR1 SEHNR and CDR2 FQNEAQ come from the germline V gene (reference sequence). The CDR3 bases are TGTGCCAGCAGCCCTCGGACTAGCGGGGACGAGCAGTACGTC. Its translation is CASSPRTSGDEQYV.

In its sample, this clone was seen a few times. The chain is built from TRBV13 and TRBJ2-7; possibly TRBD1 for D (6 bases). V was pared by 7 bases and J by 1 base, with 14 bases between. This CDR3 comprises 14 residues. Germline loops: CDR1 PRHDT, CDR2 FYEKMQ (reference sequence). The CDR3: CASMRGQLSYEQYF. The CDR3 nucleotides read TGTGCCAGCATGAGGGGACAACTTTCCTACGAGCAGTACTTC.

The chain links TRBV29-1 to TRBJ1-2; TRBD1 matches at 8 bases. This CDR3 is 11 amino acids long. The V gene's germline CDR1 is SQVTM and CDR2 ANQGSEA. The V and J ends lost 2 bases and 8 bases, in that order; junction bases with no gene match: 1. This chain's CDR3 is CSVEQGAGYTF. For the CDR3, the DNA is TGCAGCGTTGAACAGGGGGCAGGCTACACCTTC.

This chain connects TRBV21-1 to TRBJ2-4; the D call of TRBD2 is as the table states it, not checked on the DNA. TRBV21-1 is a known pseudogene. There are 12 residues in the CDR3. DNA of the CDR3: TGTGCCAGCAAACCGCACCTAGGCATTCAGTACTTC. Its translation is CASKPHLGIQYF.

This chain connects TRBV9 to TRBJ1-1, with D tentatively TRBD1 (5 bases). The CDR3 extends over 15 amino acids. Germline V CDR1 and CDR2: SGDLS, YYNGEE. Deletions cut 3 bases from V and 1 base from J, with 13 bases between. The CDR3 DNA follows: TGTGCCAGCAGCGAAGGGACGAGATCGAACACTGAAGCTTTCTTT. This gives the protein CASSEGTRSNTEAFF.

The chain carries TRBV5-1 and TRBJ2-7; TRBD1 or TRBD2 may be the D gene (5 bases each). The CDR3 sequence is 14 residues long. Trimming stripped 2 bases from V and 4 bases from J, with 13 bases between. Germline V CDR1 and CDR2: SGHRS, YFSETQ. The CDR3 DNA sequence: TGCGCCAGCAGCTTCGGGGCCTCCACATACGAGCAGTACTTC. Translated, it gives CASSFGASTYEQYF.

The J gene is TRBJ2-3, the V gene TRBV7-9; weak D call: TRBD2 (6 bases). The CDR3 loop spans 12 amino acids. Trimming removed 5 bases at V and 14 bases at J, with 17 bases between. Germline CDR1 reads SEHNR; CDR2 reads FQNEAQ (reference sequence). The CDR3 nucleotides read TGTGCCAGCAGCCTCCCCGGCGGGGTAGCGTATTTT. Translating gives CASSLPGGVAYF.

This clone has more than one count but fewer than ten. The chain carries TRBV6-5 and TRBJ2-3, with 11 bases matching TRBD2. V was pared by 5 bases and J by 5 bases, with 3 bases of the junction left unmatched. This CDR3 region has 14 residues. Per germline, CDR1 MNHEY and CDR2 SVGAGI. CDR3 in DNA: TGTGCCAGCAGTAATAGCGGGAGGGTAGATACGCAGTATTTT. Protein sequence: CASSNSGRVDTQYF.

This sequence joins TRBV2 and TRBJ2-5; D is perhaps TRBD1 or TRBD2 (5 bases each). The length of the CDR3 is 15 residues. V was shortened by 4 bases and J by 2 bases, with 14 bases between the two germline ends. Germline V gene lookup returns CDR1 SNHLY and CDR2 FYNNEI. Here the CDR3 DNA reads TGTGCCAGCAGTGCGGGGACGAGAGAGCAAGAGACCCAGTACTTC. Translating it yields CASSAGTREQETQYF.

This clone was seen a few times. Written as DNA, the CDR3 is TGTGCCAGCACCTACGGGGACACTCGCCAAGAGACCCAGTACTTC. It yields the protein CASTYGDTRQETQYF. The gene calls are TRBV7-9 and TRBJ2-5; TRBD1 is a possible D gene (6 bases). This CDR3 region has 15 residues. Per germline, CDR1 SEHNR and CDR2 FQNEAQ (reference sequence). Deletions cut 7 bases from V and 1 base from J, with 16 bases between.

There are a few counts of this clone. The rearrangement uses TRBV30 and TRBJ2-3; 15 bases are a match to TRBD2. The ends lost 2 bases at V and 5 bases at J; junction bases unmatched: 8. This CDR3 is 17 amino acids long. Germline lookup yields CDR1 GTSNPN and CDR2 SVGIG (reference sequence). CDR3 bases: TGTGCCTGGAGTCCCGGACTAGCGGGAGGGCCGGGAGATACGCAGTATTTT. Translating gives CAWSPGLAGGPGDTQYF.